This T cell receptor (beta chain) emerged from a study of T cells in tuberculosis. Study-level background: CD1B tetramers identified T cells specific for mycobacterial lipid GMM.

Clones were sequenced by immunoSEQ multiplex PCR, and TCRdb holds only the in-frame ones, with some missing. The data show more than 30,000 clones, approximately 93% seen once. This receptor was obtained from a donor aged 10-29 years with latent tuberculosis or without tuberculosis infection. Sequenced sample: PBMCs.

CDR3 loop: CASRPHTGGGETQYF. In DNA form, the CDR3 reads TGTGCCAGCAGACCTCACACCGGGGGTGGAGAGACCCAGTACTTC. This rearrangement joins TRBV7-2 to TRBJ2-5, with D tentatively TRBD2 (6 bases). Germline lookup yields CDR1 SGHTA and CDR2 FQGNSA. The CDR3 covers 15 residues. Trimming left V 6 bases short and J 4 bases short, with 18 bases between. The full variable domain, completed using reference TRBV7-2 and TRBJ2-5, is GAGVSQSPSNKVTEKGKDVELRCDPISGHTALYWYRQSLGQGLEFLIYFQGNSAPDKSGLPSDRFSAERTGGSVSTLTIQRTQQEDSAVYLCASRPHTGGGETQYFGPGTRLLVL.